Presented here are 12 T cell receptor beta chains from one specimen sequenced in a study of early stage breast cancer tumors. Sequenced by immunoSEQ multiplex PCR; TCRdb stores in-frame clones only, minus some. In the table there are 39,000 or so clones, around 69% of which are singletons. Source material: blood. The origin of the receptors is a person aged 45-60 years with breast cancer.

The V gene is TRBV28, the J gene TRBJ2-7; no clear D gene. Between the trimmed V and J ends, which lost 8 bases and 0 bases, there was a span of 11 bases. CDR1 MDHEN and CDR2 SYDVKM come from the germline V gene. There are 13 residues in the CDR3. The CDR3 region has the DNA TGTGCCAGCGAGGCACCTAGCTCCTACGAGCAGTACTTC. This codes for CASEAPSSYEQYF. The full variable domain, completed using reference TRBV28 and TRBJ2-7, is DVKVTQSSRYLVKRTGEKVFLECVQDMDHENMFWYRQDPGLGLRLIYFSYDVKMKEKGDIPEGYSVSREKKERFSLILESASTNQTSMYLCASEAPSSYEQYFGPGTRLTVT.

The CDR3 bases are TGCGCCAGCAGCCCGGATGCGGATTACAATGAGCAGTTCTTC. Its protein product is CASSPDADYNEQFF. The gene calls are TRBV5-1 and TRBJ2-1, with D unresolved. V was clipped by 4 bases and J by 4 bases, with 12 bases between them. CDR3 length: 14 amino acids. Germline-derived CDR1 and CDR2 are SGHRS and YFSETQ.

This clone was picked up a small number of times. The CDR3: CASRPTGGTLHF. The DNA for the CDR3 is TGTGCCAGCAGACCTACAGGGGGCACCCTCCACTTT. V usage is TRBV7-2 and J usage is TRBJ1-6; 9 bases are shared with TRBD1. This CDR3 is 12 amino acids long. Germline-derived CDR1 and CDR2 are SGHTA and FQGNSA. J lost 14 bases, V lost 6 bases, and 5 bases had no gene match.

The CDR3 is CASSPDRGETQYF. For the CDR3, the DNA is TGTGCCAGCAGCCCGGACAGAGGGGAGACCCAGTACTTC. The chain uses TRBV7-8 and TRBJ2-5, with a tentative D call TRBD1 (6 bases). The CDR3 extends over 13 amino acids. Germline assignment: CDR1 SGHVS and CDR2 FQNEAQ. V lost 5 bases and J 5 bases, leaving 12 bases between the germline ends. Supplemented by reference TRBV7-8 and TRBJ2-5, the full variable domain reads GAGVSQSPRYKVAKRGQDVALRCDPISGHVSLFWYQQALGQGPEFLTYFQNEAQLDKSGLPSDRFFAERPEGSVSTLKIQRTQQEDSAVYLCASSPDRGETQYFGPGTRLLVL.

The chain joins TRBV7-2 to TRBJ2-1; TRBD2 agrees at 8 bases. The CDR3 is 16 residues long. V shed 3 bases and J 4 bases; nucleotides not matched to a gene: 8. Germline CDR1 SGHTA, CDR2 FQGNSA. CDR3 amino acids: CASSFWAGGPYNEQFF. CDR3 DNA sequence: TGTGCCAGCAGCTTTTGGGCGGGGGGTCCTTACAATGAGCAGTTCTTC.

The chain has TRBV19 and TRBJ1-3; D not resolved. With 1 base removed from V and 0 bases from J, the gap between germline ends came to 10 bases. CDR1 is LNHDA and CDR2 is SQIVND in the germline V gene (reference sequence). This CDR3 comprises 16 residues. In DNA, the CDR3 is TGTGCCAGTAGTATAGTATTACAGAGCTCTGGAAACACCATATATTTT. Translation: CASSIVLQSSGNTIYF. The variable domain in full, with the rest retrieved from reference TRBV19 and TRBJ1-3, is DGGITQSPKYLFRKEGQNVTLSCEQNLNHDAMYWYRQDPGQGLRLIYYSQIVNDFQKGDIAEGYSVSREKKESFPLTVTSAQKNPTAFYLCASSIVLQSSGNTIYFGEGSWLTVV.

This chain connects TRBV7-2 to TRBJ2-2; unclear D gene. Trimming took off 5 bases at V and 3 bases at J, with 13 bases between the two ends. Germline V gives CDR1 SGHTA, CDR2 FQGNSA. This CDR3 has 15 residues. CDR3 nucleotide sequence: TGTGCCAGCAGCCCCAGGATTTCGGACACCGGGGAGCTGTTTTTT. As protein: CASSPRISDTGELFF.

This clone has only a few counts. The chain combines TRBV13 with TRBJ2-7; D may be TRBD1 (6 bases). The V end was cut by 5 bases, the J end by 6 bases, with 14 bases between. CDR3 length: 13 residues. Germline loops: CDR1 PRHDT, CDR2 FYEKMQ (reference sequence). The CDR3 reads CASSQHEGVEQYV. The CDR3 coding sequence is TGTGCCAGCAGCCAACACGAGGGGGTCGAGCAGTACGTC.

The chain recombines TRBV6-6 with TRBJ2-3, with D tentatively TRBD1 (6 bases). Between the trimmed V and J ends, which lost 1 base and 5 bases, there was a span of 7 bases. Germline V lookup: CDR1 MNHNY, CDR2 SVGAGI (reference sequence). The CDR3 loop spans 13 amino acids. The CDR3 spells CASSYWGQDTQYF. In DNA form, the CDR3 reads TGTGCCAGCAGTTACTGGGGACAAGATACGCAGTATTTT.

This clone was seen only a few times. This sequence joins TRBV29-1 and TRBJ2-1, with unresolved D. CDR1 is SQVTM, CDR2 ANQGSEA, per germline. V shed 4 bases and J shed 2 bases, with 9 bases lying between them. The CDR3 consists of 13 residues. CDR3 DNA: TGCAGCGTTGTGCGGTTTACCTACAATGAGCAGTTCTTC. The encoded protein is CSVVRFTYNEQFF.

The chain couples TRBV5-1 to TRBJ2-2; D possibly corresponds to TRBD1 (6 bases). The CDR3 consists of 17 residues. From germline, CDR1 is SGHRS and CDR2 YFSETQ. Trimming stripped 0 bases from V and 1 base from J, with 13 bases between. The DNA for the CDR3 is TGCGCCAGCAGCTTGGCTCCGGACAGAGTGAACACCGGGGAGCTGTTTTTT. It encodes CASSLAPDRVNTGELFF.

DNA for the CDR3: TGTGCCTCTCTCCGGGACAGAATTTCTGGGGCCAACGTCCTGACTTTC. This gives the protein CASLRDRISGANVLTF. The chain combines TRBV2 with TRBJ2-6; TRBD1 matches 7 bases. This CDR3 has 16 amino acids. Germline V gene data show CDR1 as SNHLY and CDR2 as FYNNEI. With 11 bases clipped from V and 1 base from J, the junction kept 11 bases outside the gene matches. Full variable domain (missing parts from reference TRBV2 and TRBJ2-6): EPEVTQTPSHQVTQMGQEVILRCVPISNHLYFYWYRQILGQKVEFLVSFYNNEISEKSEIFDDQFSVERPDGSNFTLKIRSTKLEDSAMYFCASLRDRISGANVLTFGAGSRLTVL.